This record concerns one T cell receptor (beta chain) sequence. No antigen is known for it. The data were taken from a study of shared clonotypes between healthy human individuals. Study findings and constraints: Even with large depth, rarefaction showed that sorted-subset sequencing was incomplete.

Here immunoSEQ multiplex PCR was the method, and the copy in TCRdb shows in-frame clones only, minus some. This table has over a million clones, around 76% appearing once. The specimen sequenced was memory CD4+ T cells sorted from blood. As to subset: CD45RA-negative fraction. The TCR sequence derives from a man between 18 and 29 years old in good health.

CDR3: CASSLVLAGGPRTQYF. The CDR3 DNA follows: TGTGCCAGCAGCTTGGTACTAGCGGGAGGGCCTAGGACCCAGTACTTC. The chain recombines TRBV5-6 with TRBJ2-5; 13 nucleotides align to TRBD2. Trimming took 0 bases from V and 7 from J; bases not matched to a gene: 6. Germline values: CDR1 SGHDT, CDR2 YYEEEE. This CDR3 has 16 amino acids.